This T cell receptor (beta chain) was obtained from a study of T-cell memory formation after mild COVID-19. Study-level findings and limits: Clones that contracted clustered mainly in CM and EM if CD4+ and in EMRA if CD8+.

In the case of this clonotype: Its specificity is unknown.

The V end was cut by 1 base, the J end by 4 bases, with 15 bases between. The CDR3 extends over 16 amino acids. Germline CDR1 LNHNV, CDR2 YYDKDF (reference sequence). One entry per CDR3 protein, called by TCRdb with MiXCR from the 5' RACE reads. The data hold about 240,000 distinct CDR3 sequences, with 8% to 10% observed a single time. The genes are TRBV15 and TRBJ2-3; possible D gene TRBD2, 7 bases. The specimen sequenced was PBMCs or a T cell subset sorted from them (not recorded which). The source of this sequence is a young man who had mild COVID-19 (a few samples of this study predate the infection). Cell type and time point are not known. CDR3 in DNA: TGTGCCACCAGCAGAGCCCGGGGGGCTCCCCCAGATACGCAGTATTTT. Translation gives CATSRARGAPPDTQYF.